Listed below are T cell receptor beta chains from one sample, sequenced in a study of chemoradiotherapy in HPV16-positive cancers. Measured with immunoSEQ multiplex PCR; TCRdb has only the in-frame clones, and not every one. Of 9,500 to 15,000 clones in the sample, 75% to 80% were seen once. This specimen was taken from a patient who underwent chemoradiotherapy. The receptors originated from a human donor with HPV-associated anogenital cancer. Each CDR3 is given without its conserved first and last residue. Clone size is not always given. Where it is, it says once, few, many or a class for expanded clones.

clone_size j_call v_call cdr3_aa
. TRBJ1-6 TRBV5-1 ASSLGERNSPLH
. TRBJ1-2 TRBV5-1 ASSSRTEANYGYT
. TRBJ2-2 TRBV28 ASSLTAEPELF
. TRBJ2-1 TRBV4-3 ASSQWTSGNYNEQF
few TRBJ1-3 TRBV5-4 ASSLATGSSGNTIY
. TRBJ2-3 TRBV21-1 ASSNNEGAATFTDTQY
. TRBJ1-4 TRBV7-9 ASSPYRGQAEKLF
. . TRBV7-6 ASSLRGWNYEQY
. TRBJ2-2 TRBV7-9 ASRTGTSNTGELF
. TRBJ2-6 TRBV7-6 ASSSGSLGANVLT
. TRBJ2-7 TRBV5-1 ASSPGDSRSFYEQY
. TRBJ2-3 TRBV7-2 ASSLGGGPDTQY
. TRBJ2-2 TRBV7-3 ASSLSSGRYTGELF
. TRBJ1-3 TRBV18 ASSPGTGSYPSGNTIY
. TRBJ2-1 TRBV6-1 ASRERTSGTVYNEQF
. TRBJ1-1 TRBV28 ASSLVRGEAF
few TRBJ1-1 TRBV2 ATAQVRDTEAF
. TRBJ1-4 TRBV2 ASSPGLINEKLF
few TRBJ2-7 TRBV27 ASRVTVAGGTYYEQY
. TRBJ2-3 TRBV5-6 ASSSLASSTDTQY
. TRBJ2-4 TRBV7-6 ASSSLTSSSIQY
. TRBJ2-2 TRBV5-6 ASSWRGVDTGELF
. TRBJ1-3 TRBV21-1 ASSNTIY
. TRBJ2-2 TRBV7-9 ASSFFSTGELF
few TRBJ1-3 TRBV19 ASSPEGGTGNTIY
few TRBJ1-3 TRBV18 ASSPQVETGNTIY
. TRBJ2-1 TRBV5-1 ASSLLSQGAQNEQF
. TRBJ2-3 TRBV11-3 ASSSQENTQY
. TRBJ2-1 TRBV7-3 ASSPPSGRASNEQF
. TRBJ2-1 TRBV29-1 SVKDSGGAVYNEQF
. TRBJ2-5 TRBV5-4 ASSRTGAGEETQY
. TRBJ1-6 TRBV5-1 ASSLEVNSPLH
once TRBJ2-7 TRBV28 ASSSSQTEYSYEQY
. TRBJ1-3 TRBV5-4 ASSLEGISGNTIY
. TRBJ2-7 TRBV7-9 ASSLEDYPYEQY
. TRBJ2-5 TRBV7-2 ASSFRQVVGQETQY
. TRBJ2-5 TRBV28 ASSLQGVGETQY
. TRBJ2-7 TRBV18 ASSWTGPDEQY
. TRBJ1-5 TRBV28 ASSQGGVQPQH
few TRBJ2-7 TRBV7-2 ASSLARDSYEQY
. TRBJ2-4 TRBV7-2 ASSPGAGNIQY
. TRBJ2-7 TRBV27 ASQTRGGNEQY
. TRBJ1-3 TRBV19 ASSIVLRASGNTIY
. TRBJ1-5 TRBV5-1 ASSLGSQQPQH
. TRBJ1-5 TRBV5-5 ASSLVDQPQH
. TRBJ1-2 TRBV9 ASSVGIDSRRVSGYGYT
few TRBJ2-5 TRBV5-1 ASSLGGNQETQY